This T cell receptor beta chain derives from a study of CD4+ T cells in melanoma. Study-level results: Reportedly, melanoma neoantigen-specific CD4+ T cells showed varied differentiation states. A reported correlation linked neoantigen-specific CD4+ T cells to CD8+, macrophage and B cell function.

Deletions cut 1 base from V and 3 bases from J, with 18 bases between. Germline CDR1 and CDR2: MGHRA and YSYEKL. This CDR3 is 18 amino acids long. Concerning this clone itself: Antigen: not known.

TCRdb's copy holds only in-frame clones and misses some; the assay was immunoSEQ multiplex PCR. The sample includes thousands of clones, over 55% seen only once; the top ten take approximately 15%. The sequenced sample was cells from a culture (not recorded whether cultured in vitro). V is TRBV4-1 and J is TRBJ1-4, with D tentatively TRBD1 (6 bases). This clonotype originated in a human donor with melanoma. The CDR3 spells CASSQARGGIVANEKLFF. DNA of the CDR3: TGCGCCAGCAGCCAAGCACGGGGGGGCATAGTGGCTAATGAAAAACTGTTTTTT.